Many counts were recorded for the clone carrying this T cell receptor (beta chain). Unsorted libraries came from 2 million PBMCs stored at -80 °C. These data are taken from a study of neurological immune-mediated disorders. cDNA was made by 5'RACE with 10-nucleotide random UMIs. MiXCR, run by TCRdb on the 5' RACE reads, gives a single entry per CDR3 protein. The sample carries about 58,000 distinct CDR3 sequences, about 3.2% recorded once. Looked up from germline, CDR1 is SGHTA and CDR2 is FQGTGA. The CDR3 contains 17 residues. After removal of 3 bases from V and 5 bases from J, the junction contained 11 bases not matched to a gene.

The receptor was isolated from a woman aged 55-70 years with multiple sclerosis. The V call is TRBV7-3, the J call TRBJ2-2; TRBD1 matches at 8 bases. Material: PBMCs. The DNA for the CDR3 is TGTGCCAGCAGCTTGGTTCCCAGGACAGGGAATACCGGGGAGCTGTTTTTT. Translating gives CASSLVPRTGNTGELFF.